One and the same sample provided the 10 T cell receptor beta chains below, sequenced in a study of blood T cell repertoires in COVID-19. The assay was immunoSEQ multiplex PCR, and TCRdb's table has in-frame clones only and misses some. The sample yields roughly 110,000 clones, over 80% seen once. Sequencing used peripheral blood. The receptor source for this set is a woman in her 50s with acute or convalescent COVID-19.

The V and J genes are TRBV7-9 and TRBJ1-2, with D perhaps TRBD1 (6 bases). From germline, CDR1 is SEHNR and CDR2 FQNEAQ (reference sequence). The V end lost 5 bases, the J end lost 4 bases, and 14 bases lay between the germline ends. The CDR3 is 14 amino acids. CDR3 loop: CASSLEGQSYGYTF. As DNA, the CDR3 is TGTGCCAGCAGCCTTGAAGGACAGTCCTATGGCTACACCTTC.

This clone was observed once. The gene calls are TRBV4-1 and TRBJ1-1; D is uncertain. The CDR3 totals 14 residues. Per the germline V gene, CDR1 is MGHRA and CDR2 is YSYEKL. Trimming took 1 base from V and 1 from J, leaving 7 bases between them. The CDR3 bases are TGCGCCAGCAGCCAAGGAGGGAAGAACACTGAAGCTTTCTTT. Its translation: CASSQGGKNTEAFF.

This sequence joins TRBV9 and TRBJ1-4, with TRBD1 matching 9 bases. Germline V gene sequence: CDR1 SGDLS, CDR2 YYNGEE. The V segment lost 0 bases and the J segment 4 bases; nucleotides outside the gene matches: 4. This CDR3 has 16 amino acids. Here the CDR3 reads CASSVDGQGRNEKLFF. As DNA, the CDR3 is TGTGCCAGCAGCGTAGATGGACAGGGGCGTAATGAAAAACTGTTTTTT.

The chain uses TRBV3-1 (or the pseudogene TRBV3-2) and TRBJ1-6, with 7 bases matching TRBD1. The V gene end was trimmed by 3 bases and the J gene end by 7 bases; junction bases not matched to a gene: 6. Looked up from germline, CDR1 is LGHDT and CDR2 is YNNKEL (reference sequence). The CDR3 is 15 residues long. The CDR3 loop is CASSHTRGRNSPLHF. As DNA, the CDR3 is TGTGCCAGCAGCCATACAAGGGGGCGGAATTCACCCCTCCACTTT.

The chain joins TRBV11-2 to TRBJ2-7, with 7 bases matching TRBD1. The germline gives CDR1 SGHAT, CDR2 FQNNGV. This CDR3 is 13 amino acids long. J was trimmed by 3 bases and V by 5 bases; bases with no gene match: 4. CDR3 in DNA: TGTGCCAGCAGCCGACAGGGAGTCTACGAGCAGTACTTC. Protein sequence: CASSRQGVYEQYF.

The chain recombines TRBV9 with TRBJ2-2, with unresolved D. Trimming left V 7 bases short and J 0 bases short, with 10 bases between. This CDR3 is 14 amino acids long. The germline V gene encodes CDR1 SGDLS and CDR2 YYNGEE. The DNA for the CDR3 is TGTGCCAGCGCGGTTCAGACGAACACCGGGGAGCTGTTTTTT. This encodes CASAVQTNTGELFF.

This clone was picked up one time. This sequence joins TRBV2 and TRBJ2-6; tentatively, D is TRBD1 (5 bases). Germline V gives CDR1 SNHLY, CDR2 FYNNEI. V was trimmed by 11 bases and J by 1 base, leaving 9 bases between them. The CDR3 has 13 amino acids. CDR3 coding DNA: TGTGCCGGCCGACAGTCTGGGGCCAACGTCCTGACTTTC. This gives the protein CAGRQSGANVLTF.

J is TRBJ2-1 and V is TRBV29-1, with unresolved D. CDR1 SQVTM and CDR2 ANQGSEA come from the germline V gene. CDR3 length: 14 residues. V was trimmed by 7 bases and J by 7 bases, leaving 20 bases between them. This CDR3 is CSAEQTYDTNEQFF. The CDR3 DNA is TGCAGCGCCGAACAGACGTATGACACGAATGAGCAGTTCTTC.

This rearrangement joins TRBV7-8 to TRBJ2-7; 8 nucleotides match TRBD1. Germline loops: CDR1 SGHVS, CDR2 FQNEAQ. Trimming took 5 bases from V and 4 from J; bases not matched to a gene: 13. The CDR3 is 16 amino acids. The CDR3 reads CASSLRQGPLLYEQYF. In DNA form, the CDR3 reads TGTGCCAGCAGCCTCCGACAGGGGCCCCTCCTATACGAGCAGTACTTC. The full variable domain, with the rest looked up from reference TRBV7-8 and TRBJ2-7, is GAGVSQSPRYKVAKRGQDVALRCDPISGHVSLFWYQQALGQGPEFLTYFQNEAQLDKSGLPSDRFFAERPEGSVSTLKIQRTQQEDSAVYLCASSLRQGPLLYEQYFGPGTRLTVT.

Turning to this clone: One junction end disagrees with the germline gene, perhaps due to a read error. The rearrangement links TRBV5-4 to TRBJ1-1; TRBD1 might be the D (5 bases). The CDR3 totals 15 residues. Germline CDR1 SGHNT, CDR2 YYREEE (reference sequence). DNA of the CDR3: TGTGCCAGCAGTTTGGGGGGGGTCGGAGGGACTGAAGCTTTCTTT. It is translated as CASSLGGVGGTEAFF. Combining the CDR3 with reference TRBV5-4 and TRBJ1-1 gives the whole variable domain ETGVTQSPTHLIKTRGQQVTLRCSSQSGHNTVSWYQQALGQGPQFIFQYYREEENGRGNFPPRFSGLQFPNYSSELNVNALELDDSALYLCASSLGGVGGTEAFFGQGTRLTVV.